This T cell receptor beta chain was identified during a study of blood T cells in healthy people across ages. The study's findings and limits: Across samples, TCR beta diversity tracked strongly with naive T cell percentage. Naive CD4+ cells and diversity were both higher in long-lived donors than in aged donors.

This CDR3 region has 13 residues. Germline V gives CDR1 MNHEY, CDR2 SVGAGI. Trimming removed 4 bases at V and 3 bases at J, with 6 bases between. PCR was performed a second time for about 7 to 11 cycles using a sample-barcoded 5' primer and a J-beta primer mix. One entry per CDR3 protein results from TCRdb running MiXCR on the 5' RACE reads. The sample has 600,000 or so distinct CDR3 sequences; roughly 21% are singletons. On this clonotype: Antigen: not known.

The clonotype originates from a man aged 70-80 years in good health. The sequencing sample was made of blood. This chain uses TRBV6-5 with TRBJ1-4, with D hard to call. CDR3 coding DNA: TGTGCCAGCAGTTCCGGGCCTAATGAAAAACTGTTTTTT. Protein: CASSSGPNEKLFF.